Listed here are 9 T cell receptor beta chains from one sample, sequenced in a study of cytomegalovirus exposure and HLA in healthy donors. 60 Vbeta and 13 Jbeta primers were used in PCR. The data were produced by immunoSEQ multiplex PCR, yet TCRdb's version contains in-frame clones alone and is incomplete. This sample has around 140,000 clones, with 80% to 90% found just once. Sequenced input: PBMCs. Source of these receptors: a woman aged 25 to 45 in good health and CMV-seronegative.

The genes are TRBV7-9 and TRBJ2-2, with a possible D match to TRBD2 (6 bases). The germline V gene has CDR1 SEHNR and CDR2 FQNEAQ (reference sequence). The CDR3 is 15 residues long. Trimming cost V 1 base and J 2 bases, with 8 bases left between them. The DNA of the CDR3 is TGTGCCAGCAGCTTAGTAGCGGTTAACACCGGGGAGCTGTTTTTT. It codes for CASSLVAVNTGELFF. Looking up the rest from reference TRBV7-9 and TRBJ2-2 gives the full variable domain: DTGVSQNPRHKITKRGQNVTFRCDPISEHNRLYWYRQTLGQGPEFLTYFQNEAQLEKSRLLSDRFSAERPKGSFSTLEIQRTEQGDSAMYLCASSLVAVNTGELFFGEGSRLTVL.

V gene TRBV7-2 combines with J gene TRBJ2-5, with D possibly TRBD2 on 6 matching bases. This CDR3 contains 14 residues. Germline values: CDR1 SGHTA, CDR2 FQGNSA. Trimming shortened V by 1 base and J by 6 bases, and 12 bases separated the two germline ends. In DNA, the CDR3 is TGTGCCAGCAGCTTAGATGGAGGGTTGAAGACCCAGTACTTC. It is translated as CASSLDGGLKTQYF. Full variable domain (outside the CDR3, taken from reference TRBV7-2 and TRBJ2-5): GAGVSQSPSNKVTEKGKDVELRCDPISGHTALYWYRQSLGQGLEFLIYFQGNSAPDKSGLPSDRFSAERTGGSVSTLTIQRTQQEDSAVYLCASSLDGGLKTQYFGPGTRLLVL.

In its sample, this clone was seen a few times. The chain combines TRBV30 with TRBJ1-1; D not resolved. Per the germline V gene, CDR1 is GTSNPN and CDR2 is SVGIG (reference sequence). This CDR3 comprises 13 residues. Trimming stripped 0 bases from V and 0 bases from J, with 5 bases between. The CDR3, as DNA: TGTGCCTGGAGTGTCGGGATGAACACTGAAGCTTTCTTT. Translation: CAWSVGMNTEAFF. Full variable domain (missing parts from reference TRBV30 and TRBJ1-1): SQTIHQWPATLVQPVGSPLSLECTVEGTSNPNLYWYRQAAGRGLQLLFYSVGIGQISSEVPQNLSASRPQDRQFILSSKKLLLSDSGFYLCAWSVGMNTEAFFGQGTRLTVV.

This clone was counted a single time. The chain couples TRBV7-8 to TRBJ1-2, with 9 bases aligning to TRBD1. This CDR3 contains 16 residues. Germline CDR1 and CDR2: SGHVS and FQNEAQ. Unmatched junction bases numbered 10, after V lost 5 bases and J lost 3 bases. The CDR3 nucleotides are TGTGCCAGCAGCCCAGGGGGGACAGGGAAAGACTATGGCTACACCTTC. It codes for CASSPGGTGKDYGYTF.

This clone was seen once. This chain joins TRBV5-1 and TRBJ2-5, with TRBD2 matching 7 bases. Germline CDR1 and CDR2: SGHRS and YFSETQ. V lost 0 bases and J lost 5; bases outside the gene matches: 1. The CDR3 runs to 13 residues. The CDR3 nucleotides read TGCGCCAGCAGCTTGGGGCGGGAGGAGACCCAGTACTTC. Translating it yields CASSLGREETQYF.

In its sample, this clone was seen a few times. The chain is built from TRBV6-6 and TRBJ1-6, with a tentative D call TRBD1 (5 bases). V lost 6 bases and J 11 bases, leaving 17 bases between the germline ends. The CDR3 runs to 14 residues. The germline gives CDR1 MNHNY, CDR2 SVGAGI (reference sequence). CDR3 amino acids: CASSSGRGETPLHF. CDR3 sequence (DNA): TGTGCCAGCAGCAGCGGGCGGGGGGAGACACCCCTCCACTTT.

Written as DNA, the CDR3 is TGTGCCATCAGTTCGGGACTAGACGGGGGCAATCAGCCCCAGCATTTT. Protein sequence: CAISSGLDGGNQPQHF. The V gene is TRBV10-3, the J gene TRBJ1-5; possibly TRBD1 for D (5 bases). The CDR3 extends over 16 amino acids. V was shortened by 5 bases and J by 2 bases, with 16 bases between the two germline ends. Looked up from germline, CDR1 is ENHRY and CDR2 is SYGVKD.

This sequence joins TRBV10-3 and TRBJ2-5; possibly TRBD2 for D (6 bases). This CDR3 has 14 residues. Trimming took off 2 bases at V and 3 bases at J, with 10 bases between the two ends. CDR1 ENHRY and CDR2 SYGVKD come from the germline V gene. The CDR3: CAISEPEGKETQYF. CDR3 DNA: TGTGCCATCAGTGAGCCGGAGGGGAAAGAGACCCAGTACTTC.

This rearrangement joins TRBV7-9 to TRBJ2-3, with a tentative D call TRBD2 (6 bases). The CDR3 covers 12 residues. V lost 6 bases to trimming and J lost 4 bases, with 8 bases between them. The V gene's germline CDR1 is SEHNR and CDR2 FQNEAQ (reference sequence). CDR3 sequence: CASSWGADTQYF. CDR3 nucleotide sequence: TGTGCCAGCAGTTGGGGGGCAGATACGCAGTATTTT.